Listed here are 10 T cell receptor beta chains from one sample, sequenced in a study of beta chain features in type 1 diabetes. Study results and caveats: There was a moderate but significant shortening of TCRB CDR3s in all four CD4+ subsets of Type 1 diabetes patients.

Their cognate antigens are unknown. Reverse transcribing all isolated RNA meant expressed TCRB transcripts were sequenced. TCRdb's copy holds only in-frame clones and misses some; the assay was immunoSEQ multiplex PCR. Of hundreds of thousands of clones in the sample, roughly 13% were seen once. The source material was naive CD4+ T cells from blood. These receptors were collected from a man younger than 35 with type 1 diabetes.

This clone was counted a few times. V is TRBV7-9 and J is TRBJ2-3; D may correspond to TRBD1 or TRBD2 (5 bases each). CDR3 length equals 15 residues. The V end lost 5 bases, the J end lost 8 bases, and 20 bases lay between the germline ends. From germline, CDR1 is SEHNR and CDR2 FQNEAQ (reference sequence). As DNA, the CDR3 is TGTGCCAGCAGCCCGAACCTATCGGGACGCATTACGCAGTATTTT. Encoded protein: CASSPNLSGRITQYF.

The chain is built from TRBV25-1 and TRBJ1-1, with D uncertain. Germline V gene data show CDR1 as MGHDK and CDR2 as SYGVNS. The CDR3 spans 14 residues. Trimming stripped 3 bases from V and 3 bases from J, with 11 bases between. This CDR3 is CASSDSPPDTEAFF. CDR3 bases: TGTGCCAGCAGTGACTCTCCGCCAGACACTGAAGCTTTCTTT.

This chain joins TRBV28 and TRBJ1-2; D not resolved. Per the germline V gene, CDR1 is MDHEN and CDR2 is SYDVKM. The CDR3 runs 15 residues. Trimming left V 3 bases short and J 0 bases short, with 11 bases between. The CDR3 DNA reads TGTGCCAGCAGTTTGACGACGGCTGCTAACTATGGCTACACCTTC. It is translated as CASSLTTAANYGYTF.

The table lists this clone with a few counts. This chain connects TRBV6-6 to TRBJ1-3; D is uncertain. Germline V gene lookup returns CDR1 MNHNY and CDR2 SVGAGI (reference sequence). Trimming took 5 bases from V and 5 from J, leaving 10 bases between them. The CDR3 covers 13 residues. The CDR3 region is CASSTGPRNTIYF. The CDR3 DNA follows: TGTGCCAGCAGTACCGGGCCCCGAAACACCATATATTTT.

This chain uses TRBV30 with TRBJ1-5; TRBD1 matches at 8 bases. CDR1 and CDR2 (germline): GTSNPN, SVGIG (reference sequence). Trimming at V came to 5 bases and at J to 4 bases, leaving 4 bases not matched to a gene. This CDR3 is built from 13 residues. Here the CDR3 DNA reads TGTGCCTGGGGGACAGGAGATAATCAGCCCCAGCATTTT. The encoded protein is CAWGTGDNQPQHF. The full variable domain, its missing parts supplied by reference TRBV30 and TRBJ1-5, is SQTIHQWPATLVQPVGSPLSLECTVEGTSNPNLYWYRQAAGRGLQLLFYSVGIGQISSEVPQNLSASRPQDRQFILSSKKLLLSDSGFYLCAWGTGDNQPQHFGDGTRLSIL.

This rearrangement joins TRBV7-2 to TRBJ2-7; D not certain. Germline V gene data show CDR1 as SGHTA and CDR2 as FQGNSA. Trimming took 6 bases from V and 0 from J, leaving 15 bases between them. The CDR3 is 15 residues long. The CDR3 sequence: CASRLSTSFSYEQYF. The CDR3 region has the DNA TGTGCCAGCAGACTTTCGACATCCTTCTCCTACGAGCAGTACTTC.

This clone was seen only a few times. The gene calls are TRBV29-1 and TRBJ2-7, with TRBD2 matching over 12 bases. CDR3 length: 15 amino acids. J gave up 6 bases and V 8 bases, and 14 bases lay outside the gene matches. Looked up from germline, CDR1 is SQVTM and CDR2 is ANQGSEA. This CDR3 reads CSTAGVTSGGSEQYF. In DNA, the CDR3 is TGCAGCACAGCGGGAGTGACTAGCGGGGGCAGCGAGCAGTACTTC.

This sequence joins TRBV7-3 and TRBJ2-1; D is uncertain. Trimming pared 5 bases from V and 10 bases from J, leaving 12 bases between. The CDR3 is 12 residues long. Germline V gene lookup returns CDR1 SGHTA and CDR2 FQGTGA. CDR3 amino acids: CASSTRTEEQFF. The CDR3 DNA follows: TGTGCCAGCAGCACCCGGACGGAGGAGCAGTTCTTC.

The rearrangement uses TRBV7-9 and TRBJ2-5; 7 bases agree with TRBD2. The CDR3 is 15 amino acids. CDR1 and CDR2 (germline): SEHNR, FQNEAQ (reference sequence). V trimming: 3 bases; J trimming: 2 bases; junction bases outside the gene matches: 6. The CDR3 DNA is TGTGCCAGCAGCTTTGGGACTACCACGCAAGAGACCCAGTACTTC. It encodes CASSFGTTTQETQYF.

This clone was seen once. The chain employs TRBV5-4 and TRBJ2-1; 14 bases are a match to TRBD2. This CDR3 has 15 residues. With 6 bases clipped from V and 6 bases from J, the junction kept 5 bases outside the gene matches. Per the germline V gene, CDR1 is SGHNT and CDR2 is YYREEE (reference sequence). CDR3 nucleotide sequence: TGTGCCAGCACCCTCGGACTAGCGGGGGGCAATGAGCAGTTCTTC. Amino acids: CASTLGLAGGNEQFF.